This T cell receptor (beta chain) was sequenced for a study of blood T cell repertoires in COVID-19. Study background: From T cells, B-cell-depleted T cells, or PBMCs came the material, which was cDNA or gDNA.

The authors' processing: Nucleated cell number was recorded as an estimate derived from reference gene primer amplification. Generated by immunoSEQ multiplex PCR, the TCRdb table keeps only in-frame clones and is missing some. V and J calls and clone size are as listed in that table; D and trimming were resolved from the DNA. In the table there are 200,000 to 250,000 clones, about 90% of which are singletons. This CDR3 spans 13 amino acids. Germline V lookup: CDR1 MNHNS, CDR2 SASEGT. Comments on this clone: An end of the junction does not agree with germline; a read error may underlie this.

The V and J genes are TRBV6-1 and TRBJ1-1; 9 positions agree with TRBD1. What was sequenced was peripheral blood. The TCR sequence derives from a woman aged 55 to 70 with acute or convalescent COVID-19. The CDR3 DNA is TGTGCCAGCACTGAAACAGGGGGCCGGGGAGCTTTCTTT. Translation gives CASTETGGRGAFF.